This T cell receptor (beta chain) was obtained from a study of blood T cell repertoires in COVID-19 (dated by TCRdb to 2019 to 2021). Concerning the study at large: The collaborator samples originated in the United States, Italy and Spain and spanned the acute and convalescent phases of COVID-19. Where available, HLA class I and class II types were obtained from metadata supplied by the sample provider rather than from assay-based typing. Samples came from the ongoing ImmuneRACE study (first 160 participants) plus 1,254 subjects from 6 global collaborators. The dataset comprised deeply sampled blood TCRbeta repertoires from subjects exposed to, actively infected with, or recovered from COVID-19. The prospective study material was composed of cDNA or gDNA derived from T cells, B-cell-depleted T cells, or PBMCs. A freely available public database, intended as a resource for researchers studying the immune response to SARS-CoV-2, is where the repertoires were released. Sample metadata almost always included a de-identified subject ID, COVID-19 status, age in years and sex.

What the research found in general, with its limitations: The quantity of clinical and demographic metadata differed by source and by participant and was supplied without curation.

V has 5 bases trimmed and J has 8 bases trimmed; junction bases matching no gene number 12. CDR3 length: 16 amino acids, cysteine to phenylalanine. Kept here is only the CDR3 DNA, which spans 48 bases and is read in frame from base 1. Taken from the germline V gene, the CDR1 and CDR2 loops are SGHVS and FNYEAQ. Worth noting for this clone: Its cognate antigen has yet to be identified. Base quality data are lacking; no much larger clone is found one base away.

The collaborating institutions used their own protocols to collect whole blood in K2EDTA tubes. For TCRbeta analysis, collaborators shipped samples as frozen whole blood, isolated PBMCs, or DNA extracted from either of those sample types. The immunoSEQ Assay, a bias-controlled multiplex PCR, was used to amplify TCRbeta CDR3 regions from genomic DNA. The study's processing was this. The number of nucleated cells in each sample was estimated by amplification of reference gene primers within the assay. To quantify the absolute abundance of each unique TCRbeta CDR3 rearrangement, sequence reads were collapsed and filtered. For each sample, productive Simpson clonality was calculated as the square root of Simpson's diversity index across productive rearrangements. TCRdb re-hosts the immuneACCESS table, in-frame sequences only. Its copies lack some clones; in the studies checked, an unresolved V gene accounts for under half of them, and the cause for the rest is not known. V and J calls and clone size are as listed in that table; D and trimming were resolved from the DNA. The sample yields over 95,000 clones; over 75% were counted once. 1.5% to 1.9% of the sample is in the top ten clones.

This clonotype originated in a man between 45 and 60 years old with acute or convalescent COVID-19. What was sequenced was peripheral blood. The chain employs TRBV7-6 and TRBJ1-4; TRBD1 matches 9 bases in the middle. The CDR3 in this case is CASSPLPGQGNEKLFF. The nucleotide sequence is given as TGTGCCAGCAGCCCACTGCCGGGACAGGGCAACGAAAAACTGTTTTTT.